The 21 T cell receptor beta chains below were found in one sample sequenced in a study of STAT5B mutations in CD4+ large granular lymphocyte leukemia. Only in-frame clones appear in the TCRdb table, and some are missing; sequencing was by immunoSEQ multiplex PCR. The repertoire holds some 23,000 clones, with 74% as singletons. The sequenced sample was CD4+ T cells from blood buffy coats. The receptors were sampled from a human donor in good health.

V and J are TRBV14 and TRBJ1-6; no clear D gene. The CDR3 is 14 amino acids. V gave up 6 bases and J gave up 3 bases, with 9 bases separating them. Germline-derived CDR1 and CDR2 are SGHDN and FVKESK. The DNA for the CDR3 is TGTGCCAGCAGGGGTGATTTCTATAATTCACCCCTCCACTTT. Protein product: CASRGDFYNSPLHF.

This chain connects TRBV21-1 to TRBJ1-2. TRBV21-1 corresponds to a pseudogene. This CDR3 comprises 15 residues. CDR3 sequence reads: CASSKPGFHNYGYTF. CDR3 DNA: TGTGCCAGCAGCAAACCGGGGTTTCATAACTATGGCTACACCTTC.

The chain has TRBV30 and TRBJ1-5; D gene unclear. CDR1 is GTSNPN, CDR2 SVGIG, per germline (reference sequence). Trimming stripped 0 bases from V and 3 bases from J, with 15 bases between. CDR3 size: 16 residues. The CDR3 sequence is CAWSVPEKHTNQPQHF. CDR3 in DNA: TGTGCCTGGAGTGTACCCGAGAAGCATACCAATCAGCCCCAGCATTTT.

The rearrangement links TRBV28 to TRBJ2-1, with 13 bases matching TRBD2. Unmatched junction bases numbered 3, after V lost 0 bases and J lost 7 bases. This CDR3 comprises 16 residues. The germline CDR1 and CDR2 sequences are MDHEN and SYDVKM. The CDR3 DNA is TGTGCCAGCAGTTTATGGGGGACTAGCGGGACGAATGAGCAGTTCTTC. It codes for CASSLWGTSGTNEQFF.

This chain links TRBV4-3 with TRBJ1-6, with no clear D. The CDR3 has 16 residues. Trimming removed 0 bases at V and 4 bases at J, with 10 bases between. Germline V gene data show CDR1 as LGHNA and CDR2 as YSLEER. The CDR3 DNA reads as TGCGCCAGCAGCCAAGACTGGGCCAGTTATAATTCACCCCTCCACTTT. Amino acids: CASSQDWASYNSPLHF.

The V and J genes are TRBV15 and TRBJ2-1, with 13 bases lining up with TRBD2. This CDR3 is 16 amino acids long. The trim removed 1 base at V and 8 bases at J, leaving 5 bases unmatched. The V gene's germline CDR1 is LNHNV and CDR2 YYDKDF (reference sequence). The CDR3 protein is CATSRAPLAGGDEQFF. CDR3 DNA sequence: TGTGCCACCAGCAGAGCCCCACTAGCGGGAGGGGATGAGCAGTTCTTC.

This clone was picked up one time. The CDR3 bases are TGTGCCAGCAGCTTAGACCTTGTCCTTGGCCGGCGAAATGAGCAGTTCTTC. This codes for CASSLDLVLGRRNEQFF. The chain is built from TRBV7-2 and TRBJ2-1; D not resolved. In germline, CDR1 is SGHTA, CDR2 FQGNSA. The CDR3 has 17 residues. Trimming took 1 base from V and 7 from J, leaving 20 bases between them.

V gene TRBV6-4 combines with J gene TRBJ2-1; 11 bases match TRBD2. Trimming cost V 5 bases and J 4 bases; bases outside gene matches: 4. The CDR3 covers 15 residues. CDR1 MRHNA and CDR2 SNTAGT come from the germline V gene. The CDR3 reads CASSRLAGQYNEQFF. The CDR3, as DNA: TGTGCCAGCAGTCGACTAGCGGGGCAGTACAATGAGCAGTTCTTC.

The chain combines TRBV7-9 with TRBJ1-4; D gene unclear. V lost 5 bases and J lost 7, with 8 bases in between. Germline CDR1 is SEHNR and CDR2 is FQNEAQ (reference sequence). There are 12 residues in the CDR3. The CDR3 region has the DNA TGTGCCAGCAGCCGAGGGTTTGAAAAACTGTTTTTT. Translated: CASSRGFEKLFF.

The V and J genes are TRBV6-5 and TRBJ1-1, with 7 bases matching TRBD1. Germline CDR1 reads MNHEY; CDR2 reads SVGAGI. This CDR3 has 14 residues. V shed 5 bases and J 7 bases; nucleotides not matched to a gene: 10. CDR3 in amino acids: CASSPPGQYGEAFF. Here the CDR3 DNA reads TGTGCCAGCAGTCCCCCGGGACAGTATGGTGAAGCTTTCTTT.

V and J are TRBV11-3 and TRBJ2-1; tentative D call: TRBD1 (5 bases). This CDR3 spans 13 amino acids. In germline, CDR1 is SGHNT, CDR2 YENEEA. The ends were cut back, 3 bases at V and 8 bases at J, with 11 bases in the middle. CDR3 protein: CASSFFQGDEQFF. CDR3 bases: TGTGCCAGCAGCTTCTTTCAGGGCGATGAGCAGTTCTTC. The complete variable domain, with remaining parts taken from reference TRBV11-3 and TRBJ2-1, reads EAGVVQSPRYKIIEKKQPVAFWCNPISGHNTLYWYLQNLGQGPELLIRYENEEAVDDSQLPKDRFSAERLKGVDSTLKIQPAELGDSAVYLCASSFFQGDEQFFGPGTRLTVL.

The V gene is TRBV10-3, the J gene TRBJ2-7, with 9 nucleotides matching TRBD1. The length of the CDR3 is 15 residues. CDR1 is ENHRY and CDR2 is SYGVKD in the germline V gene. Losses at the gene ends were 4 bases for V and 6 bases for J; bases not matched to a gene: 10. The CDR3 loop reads CAISGPSGQGGEQYF. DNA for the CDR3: TGTGCCATCAGTGGACCTTCGGGACAGGGCGGCGAGCAGTACTTC.

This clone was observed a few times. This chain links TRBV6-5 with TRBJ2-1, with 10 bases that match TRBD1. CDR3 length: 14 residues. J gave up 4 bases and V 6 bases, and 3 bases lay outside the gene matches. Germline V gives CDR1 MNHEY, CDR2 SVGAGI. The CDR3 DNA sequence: TGTGCCAGCAGGGGACAGGGGCTATACAATGAGCAGTTCTTC. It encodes CASRGQGLYNEQFF.

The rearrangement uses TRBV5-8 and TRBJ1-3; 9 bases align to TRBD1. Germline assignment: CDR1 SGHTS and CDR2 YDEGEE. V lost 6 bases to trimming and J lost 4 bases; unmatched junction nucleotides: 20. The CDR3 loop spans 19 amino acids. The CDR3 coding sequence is TGTGCCAGCACTGATCAGGGACAGGGCATTATGGCCCCGGGAAACACCATATATTTT. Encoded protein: CASTDQGQGIMAPGNTIYF.

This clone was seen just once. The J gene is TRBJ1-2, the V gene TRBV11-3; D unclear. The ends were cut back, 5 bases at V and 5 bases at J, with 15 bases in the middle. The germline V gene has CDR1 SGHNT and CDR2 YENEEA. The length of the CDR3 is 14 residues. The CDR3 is CASSLTASSYGYTF. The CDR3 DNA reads TGTGCCAGCAGCCTTACAGCATCAAGTTATGGCTACACCTTC.

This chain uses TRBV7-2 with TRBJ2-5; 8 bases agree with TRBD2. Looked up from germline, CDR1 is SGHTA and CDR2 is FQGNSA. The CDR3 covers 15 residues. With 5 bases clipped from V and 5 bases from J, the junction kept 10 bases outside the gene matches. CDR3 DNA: TGTGCCAGCAGCCGGTCACGGGGGGGCGAGGAGACCCAGTACTTC. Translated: CASSRSRGGEETQYF.

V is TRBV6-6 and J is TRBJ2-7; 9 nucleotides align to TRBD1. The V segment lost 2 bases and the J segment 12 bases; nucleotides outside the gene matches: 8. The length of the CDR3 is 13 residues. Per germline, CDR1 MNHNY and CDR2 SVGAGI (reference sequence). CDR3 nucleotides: TGTGCCAGCAGTTACGACAGGGGGTCGATGCGGTACGTC. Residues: CASSYDRGSMRYV.

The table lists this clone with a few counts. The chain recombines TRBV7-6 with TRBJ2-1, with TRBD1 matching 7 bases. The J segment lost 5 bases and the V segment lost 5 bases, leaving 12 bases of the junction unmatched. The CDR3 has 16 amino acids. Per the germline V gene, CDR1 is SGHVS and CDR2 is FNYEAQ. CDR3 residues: CASSPRQGLRHNEQFF. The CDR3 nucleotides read TGTGCCAGCAGCCCCCGACAGGGCCTCCGCCACAATGAGCAGTTCTTC.

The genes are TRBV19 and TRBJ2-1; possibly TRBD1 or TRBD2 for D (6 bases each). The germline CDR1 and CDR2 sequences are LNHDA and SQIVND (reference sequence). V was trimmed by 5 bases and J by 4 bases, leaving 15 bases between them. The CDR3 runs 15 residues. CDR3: CASSPPRGAYNEQFF. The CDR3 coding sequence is TGTGCCAGTAGTCCTCCTAGGGGGGCTTACAATGAGCAGTTCTTC.

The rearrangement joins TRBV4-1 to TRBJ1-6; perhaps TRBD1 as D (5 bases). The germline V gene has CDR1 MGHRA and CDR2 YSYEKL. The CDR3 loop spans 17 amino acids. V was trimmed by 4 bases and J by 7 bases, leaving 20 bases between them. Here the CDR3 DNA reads TGCGCCAGCAGCCGCACGTTTCGGGGGGGGATGAATTCACCCCTCCACTTT. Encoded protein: CASSRTFRGGMNSPLHF.

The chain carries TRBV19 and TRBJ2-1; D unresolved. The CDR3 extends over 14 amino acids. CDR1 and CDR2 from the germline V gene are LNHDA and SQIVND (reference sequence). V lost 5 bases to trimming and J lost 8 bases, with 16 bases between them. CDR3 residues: CASSFGRRWDEQFF. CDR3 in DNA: TGTGCCAGTAGTTTCGGCAGGCGCTGGGATGAGCAGTTCTTC.